The clone carrying this T cell receptor beta chain came up a few times. The CDR3 covers 17 residues. With V trimmed by 4 bases and J by 4 bases, 13 bases remained unmatched. Germline-derived CDR1 and CDR2 are MNHNS and SASEGT. 60 Vbeta and 13 Jbeta primers were used in PCR. TCRdb keeps only in-frame clones here, not all; method: immunoSEQ multiplex PCR. The table records around 150,000 clones, over 80% of them present only once. These data come from a study of cytomegalovirus exposure and HLA in healthy donors. This receptor was obtained from a woman younger than 30 in good health and CMV-seronegative. This chain uses TRBV6-1 with TRBJ1-5; 7 bases match TRBD1. The sequenced material came from PBMCs. The DNA for the CDR3 is TGTGCCAGCAGTGTTTCTAGGGCAGGGGGGTTTAATCAGCCCCAGCATTTT. Residues: CASSVSRAGGFNQPQHF.